This TCR beta chain stems from a study of beta chain features in type 1 diabetes. Germline assignment: CDR1 SGHNT and CDR2 YYREEE (reference sequence). The V end was cut by 2 bases, the J end by 4 bases, with 12 bases between. There are 14 residues in the CDR3. Sequenced material consisted of expressed TCRB transcripts (all of the isolated RNA was reverse transcribed). Produced via immunoSEQ multiplex PCR; TCRdb's table is partial and in-frame only. The sample includes hundreds of thousands of clones, roughly a sixth of them seen just once. This clone was counted only a few times. This clonotype was sampled from a man aged 18-30 years in good health. Sequenced: naive CD4+ T cells from blood. The chain combines TRBV5-4 with TRBJ1-2; TRBD1 is a possible D gene (5 bases). CDR3 in amino acids: CASSLRGGTYGYTF. DNA of the CDR3: TGTGCCAGCAGCTTACGGGGAGGGACCTATGGCTACACCTTC.